This TCR beta chain was captured in a study of human T cells and chemical hapten exposure. Study information: Subjects had 2% DPC placed on roughly 2 cm by roughly 2 cm of upper inner arm skin for sensitization.

Germline CDR1 is MNHEY and CDR2 is SMNVEV (reference sequence). The CDR3 has 12 residues. V lost 6 bases to trimming and J lost 6 bases, with 9 bases between them. Time point given: pre-sensitization, week 0. Noted treatment: therapeutic diphenylcyclopropenone sensitization with weekly scalp DPC. This clonotype was counted a few times. TCRdb fed the RACE reads into MiXCR, producing one record per CDR3 protein. The sample records tens of thousands of distinct CDR3 sequences, approximately 11% being singletons. The sequence was collected from a woman between 50 and 59 years old with alopecia areata. Some clones in this sample may be carry-over from other donors' samples. Sequences were derived from whole blood, sampled in connection with sensitization to the hapten diphenylcyclopropenone (DPC). The gene calls are TRBV27 and TRBJ1-5; TRBD1 might be the D (6 bases). CDR3 region: CASRQGTQPQHF. For the CDR3, the DNA is TGTGCCAGCAGACAGGGAACTCAGCCCCAGCATTTT.